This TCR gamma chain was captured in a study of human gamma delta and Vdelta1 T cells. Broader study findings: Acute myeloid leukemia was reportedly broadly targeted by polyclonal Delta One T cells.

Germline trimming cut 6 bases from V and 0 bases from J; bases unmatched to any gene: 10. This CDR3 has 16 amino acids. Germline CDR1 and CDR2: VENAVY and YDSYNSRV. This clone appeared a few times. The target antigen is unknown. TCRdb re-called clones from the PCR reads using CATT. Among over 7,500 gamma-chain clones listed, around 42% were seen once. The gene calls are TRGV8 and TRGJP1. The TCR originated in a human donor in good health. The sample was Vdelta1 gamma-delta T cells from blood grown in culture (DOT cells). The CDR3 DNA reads TGTGCCACCTGGTGCGGGGGTCATACCACTGGTTGGTTCAAGATATTT. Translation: CATWCGGHTTGWFKIF.